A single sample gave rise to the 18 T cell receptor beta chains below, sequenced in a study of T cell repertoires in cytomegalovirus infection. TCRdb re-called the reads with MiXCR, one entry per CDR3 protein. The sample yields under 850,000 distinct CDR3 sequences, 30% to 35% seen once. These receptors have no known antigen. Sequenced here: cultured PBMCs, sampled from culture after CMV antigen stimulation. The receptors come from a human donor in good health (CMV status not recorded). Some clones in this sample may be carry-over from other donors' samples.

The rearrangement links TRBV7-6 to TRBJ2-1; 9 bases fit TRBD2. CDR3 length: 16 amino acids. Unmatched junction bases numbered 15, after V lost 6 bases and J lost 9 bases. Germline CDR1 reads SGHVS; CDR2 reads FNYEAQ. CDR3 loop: CASSPTGTSLQSEQFF. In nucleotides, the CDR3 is TGTGCCAGCAGTCCTACCGGGACTAGCCTTCAGTCTGAGCAGTTCTTC.

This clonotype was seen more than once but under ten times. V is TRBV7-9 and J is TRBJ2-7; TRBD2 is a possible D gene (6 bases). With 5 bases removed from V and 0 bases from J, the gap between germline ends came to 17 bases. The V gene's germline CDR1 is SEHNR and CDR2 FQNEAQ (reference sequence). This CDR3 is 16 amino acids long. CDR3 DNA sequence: TGTGCCAGCAGCCCAGGGTTGGGACTCGGCTCCTACGAGCAGTACTTC. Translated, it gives CASSPGLGLGSYEQYF.

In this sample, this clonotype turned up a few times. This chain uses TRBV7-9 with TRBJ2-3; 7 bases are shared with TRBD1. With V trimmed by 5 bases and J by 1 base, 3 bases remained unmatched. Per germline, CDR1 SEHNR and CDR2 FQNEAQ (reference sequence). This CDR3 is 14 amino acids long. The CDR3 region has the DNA TGTGCCAGCAGCCCGGGACAGCGCACAGATACGCAGTATTTT. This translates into CASSPGQRTDTQYF.

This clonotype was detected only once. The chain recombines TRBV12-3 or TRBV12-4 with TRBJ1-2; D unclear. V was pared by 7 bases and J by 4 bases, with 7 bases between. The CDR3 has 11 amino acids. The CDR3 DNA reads TGTGCCAGCACCGCCGTCTATGGCTACACCTTC. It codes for CASTAVYGYTF.

CDR3 DNA sequence: TGTGCCAGTTCGACAGGGGGCAACACCGGGGAGCTGTTTTTT. Encoded protein: CASSTGGNTGELFF. The rearrangement joins TRBV7-2 to TRBJ2-2; 10 bases are a match to TRBD1. CDR3 length equals 14 residues. The V segment lost 9 bases and the J segment 2 bases; nucleotides outside the gene matches: 3. Germline V CDR1 and CDR2: SGHTA, FQGNSA.

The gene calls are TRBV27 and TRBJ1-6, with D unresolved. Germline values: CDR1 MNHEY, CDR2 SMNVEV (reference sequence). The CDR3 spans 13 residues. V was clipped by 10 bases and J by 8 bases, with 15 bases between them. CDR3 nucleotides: TGTGCCACCAAAGGGCAGGCCTATTCACCCCTCCACTTT. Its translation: CATKGQAYSPLHF.

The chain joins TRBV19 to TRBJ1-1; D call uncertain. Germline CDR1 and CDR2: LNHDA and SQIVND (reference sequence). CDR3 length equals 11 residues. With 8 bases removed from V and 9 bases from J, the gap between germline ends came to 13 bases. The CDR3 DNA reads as TGTGCCAGTGGCTGGGGTGACAAAGCTTTCTTT. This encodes CASGWGDKAFF. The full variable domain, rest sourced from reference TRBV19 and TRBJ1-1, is DGGITQSPKYLFRKEGQNVTLSCEQNLNHDAMYWYRQDPGQGLRLIYYSQIVNDFQKGDIAEGYSVSREKKESFPLTVTSAQKNPTAFYLCASGWGDKAFFGQGTRLTVV.

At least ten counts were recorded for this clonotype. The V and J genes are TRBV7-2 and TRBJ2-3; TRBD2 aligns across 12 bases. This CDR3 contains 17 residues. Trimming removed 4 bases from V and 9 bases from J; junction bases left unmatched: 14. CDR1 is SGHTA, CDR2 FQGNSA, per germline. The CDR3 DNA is TGTGCCAGCAGCTCTAAACCTAGCGGGGGGGCACGGGGAACGCAGTATTTT. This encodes CASSSKPSGGARGTQYF.

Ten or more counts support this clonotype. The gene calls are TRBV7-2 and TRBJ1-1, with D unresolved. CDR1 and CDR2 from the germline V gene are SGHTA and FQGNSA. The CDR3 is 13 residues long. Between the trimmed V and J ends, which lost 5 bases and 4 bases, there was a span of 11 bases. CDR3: CASSRSLGTEAFF. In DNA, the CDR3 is TGTGCCAGCAGCAGGAGCTTAGGCACTGAAGCTTTCTTT.

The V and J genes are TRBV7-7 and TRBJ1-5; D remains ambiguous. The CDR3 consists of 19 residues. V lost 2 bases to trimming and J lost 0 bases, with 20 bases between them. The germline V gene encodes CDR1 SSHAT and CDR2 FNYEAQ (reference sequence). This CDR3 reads CASSLCHREQQDSNQPQHF. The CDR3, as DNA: TGTGCCAGCAGCTTATGCCACCGCGAACAACAAGATAGCAATCAGCCCCAGCATTTT.

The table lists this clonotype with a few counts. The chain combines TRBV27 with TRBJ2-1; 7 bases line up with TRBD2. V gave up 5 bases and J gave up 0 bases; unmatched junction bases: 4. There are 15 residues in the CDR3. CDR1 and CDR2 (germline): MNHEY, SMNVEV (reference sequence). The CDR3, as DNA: TGTGCCAGCAGTGGGGGGGTGAGCTCCTACAATGAGCAGTTCTTC. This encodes CASSGGVSSYNEQFF.

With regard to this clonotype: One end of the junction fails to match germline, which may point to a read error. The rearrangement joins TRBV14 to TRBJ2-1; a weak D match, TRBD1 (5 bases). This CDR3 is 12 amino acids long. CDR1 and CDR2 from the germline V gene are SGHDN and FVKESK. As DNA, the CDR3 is TGTGCCAGCAGCCGCTTGGGGCAGGGCACCTACTTC. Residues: CASSRLGQGTYF.

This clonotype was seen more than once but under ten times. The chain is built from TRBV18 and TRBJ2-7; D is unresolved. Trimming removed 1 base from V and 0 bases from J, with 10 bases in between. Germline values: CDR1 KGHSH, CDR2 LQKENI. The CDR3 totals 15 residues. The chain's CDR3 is CASSPRIGSSYEQYF. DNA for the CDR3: TGTGCCAGCTCACCACGTATAGGCAGCTCCTACGAGCAGTACTTC.

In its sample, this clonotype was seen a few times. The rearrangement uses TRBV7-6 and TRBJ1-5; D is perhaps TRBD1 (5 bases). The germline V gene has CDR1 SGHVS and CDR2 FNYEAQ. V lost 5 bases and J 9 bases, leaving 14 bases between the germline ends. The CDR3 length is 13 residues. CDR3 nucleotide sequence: TGTGCCAGCAGCACGACAGCCCAAGGGCCCCAGCATTTT. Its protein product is CASSTTAQGPQHF.

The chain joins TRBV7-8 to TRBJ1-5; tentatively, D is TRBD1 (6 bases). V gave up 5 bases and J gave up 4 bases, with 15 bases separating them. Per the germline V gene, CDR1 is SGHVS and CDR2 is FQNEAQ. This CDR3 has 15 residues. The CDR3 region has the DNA TGTGCCAGCAGCACCCAACGGGGGCTGAATCAGCCCCAGCATTTT. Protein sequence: CASSTQRGLNQPQHF.

DNA of the CDR3: TGTGCCAGCAGCTTAATAGCGGGCAACCAAGAGACCCAGTACTTC. Amino acids: CASSLIAGNQETQYF. The chain couples TRBV7-2 to TRBJ2-5; 7 bases match TRBD2. Germline V gene lookup returns CDR1 SGHTA and CDR2 FQGNSA. CDR3 length equals 15 residues. Unmatched junction bases numbered 3, after V lost 2 bases and J lost 0 bases.

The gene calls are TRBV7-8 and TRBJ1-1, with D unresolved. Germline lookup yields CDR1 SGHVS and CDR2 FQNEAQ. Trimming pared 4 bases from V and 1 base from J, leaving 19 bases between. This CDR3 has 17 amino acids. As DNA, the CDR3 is TGTGCCAGCAGCTCTGGGCAGCTACGCGGTGAGAACACTGAAGCTTTCTTT. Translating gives CASSSGQLRGENTEAFF.

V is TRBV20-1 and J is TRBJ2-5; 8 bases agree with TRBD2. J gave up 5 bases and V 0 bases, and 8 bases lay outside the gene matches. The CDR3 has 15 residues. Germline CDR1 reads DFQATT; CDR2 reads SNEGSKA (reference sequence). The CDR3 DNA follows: TGCAGTGCTAGAGATCAAGCGGGAGATTCCGAGACCCAGTACTTC. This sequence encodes CSARDQAGDSETQYF.